This T cell receptor beta chain was identified in a study of shared clonotypes between healthy human individuals (dated by TCRdb to the early 2020s). With respect to the entire study: The cohort comprised a couple of women and a few men aged 18 to 49 years. For each donor, CD4 naive and CD4 memory were each run on three plates, CD8 naive on two plates, and CD8 memory on one plate. To estimate repertoire size and how much clonotype sharing occurs between individuals, the study deeply sequenced the blood TCR repertoires of five healthy adults. Different laboratories and diverse techniques were used to prepare libraries and sequence TCR repertoires, to increase sequencing depth and limit assay-specific biases. Each donor's leukapheresis produced roughly between about 0.8 and 8.9 billion PBMCs.

What the study reported, not specific to this receptor: Pairwise subsampling indicated that sequencing depth was expected to affect the degree of clonotype sharing among donors. Sampling was limited to blood, and TCR repertoires in tissue likely differ from TCR repertoires in blood. Incomplete sequencing was indicated by rarefaction of sorted-subset datasets, despite the large sequencing depth. Compared with non-shared clonotypes, the clonotypes found in all four sorted-subset donors had higher generation probabilities. Naive subsets generally had larger estimated clonotype richness than memory subsets did. Sharing across a handful of donors was observed for roughly 5.4% of naive CD4, over 3% of naive CD8, about 2.3% of memory CD4, and around 0.44% of memory CD8 clonotypes. Because the study included a small number of donors, the genetic and exposure-history diversity represented was limited.

Using the deep immunoSEQ assay, TCR CDR3 regions were amplified from genomic DNA by multiplex PCR. Extracted genomic DNA from each cell subset was spread evenly across all wells of several immunoSEQ 96-well plates, with each plate serving as a replicate. For sorted subsets, each replicate PCR was loaded with 200 ng genomic DNA, equivalent to roughly 30,000 T cell genomes. Purified libraries were quantified with a Qubit 3.0 fluorometer, sized on a Bioanalyzer 2100, and re-quantified with the KAPA Library Quantification kit. A separate single-read 150-cycle Illumina NextSeq 550 flow cell was used to sequence each immunoSEQ 96-well plate. The authors' pipeline ran thus. Because the immunoSEQ output included only junctional sequences and no quality scores, the filtering could not be the same as the filtering used for full-length reads. Sequences were annotated with PyIR, a Python wrapper for IgBLAST v1.9, using IMGT germline references to assign V/J genes and CDR3. Any read was removed if the V/J assignment was weak (E-value above 1e-6), the CDR3 was missing, or the read contained stop codons, out-of-frame junctions, or ambiguous translated residues. V3J clonotypes were defined as sequences sharing an identical inferred V gene, J gene, and CDR3 amino acid sequence. To compute the percentage overlap between repertoires, the number of shared unique clonotypes was divided by the size of the smaller repertoire. Richness of each repertoire was evaluated using RTK rarefaction, the Chao1 estimator, and Recon v2.1 estimates of unobserved clonotypes. OLGA was used to compute generation probabilities for all TCRbeta clonotypes that the gDNA method yielded from a few donors. In its TCRdb copy, this immuneACCESS table keeps in-frame sequences only and misses some clones. Where compared with another copy, unresolved V genes explain less than half of these, and the others have no known cause. D and trimming come from the DNA, and the V and J calls and clone size come from that table. The sample data list about 2,500,000 clones, and over 85% of these were observed just once. The top ten clonotypes cover around 0.14% of the sample.

The germline V gene yields LGHNT for CDR1 and FRNRAP for CDR2. V is pared back by 0 bases and J by 1 base, with 9 bases lying between the germline termini. The CDR3 runs 15 amino acids, cysteine and phenylalanine included. Only the CDR3 DNA is retained, 45 bases long and in frame from the first base. Donors were healthy HIV-negative adults with no recently reported acute infections or vaccinations. Every donor was a Caucasian adult residing in Nashville, Tennessee, USA. CD4+ T cells were enriched by magnetic negative selection; naive cells were then positively selected on CD45RA, and the negative fraction formed the memory subset. Blood was obtained by leukapheresis, after which PBMCs were separated by Ficoll-Histopaque density gradient centrifugation and cryopreserved in liquid nitrogen vapor phase. Analytical flow cytometry was used to check the purity and quantity of every magnetically sorted T cell population. Each sorted fraction had its genomic DNA isolated and then quantified by UV absorbance on a Nanodrop 2000c.

This clone appeared a single time. Its target antigen remains unknown. Per-base quality was not reported, and no clone a single base away is much larger than it. Sequenced input: naive CD4+ T cells sorted from blood. The sample's cell subset or site label is to be understood as: CD45RA+ positively selected. This TCR derives from a man between 18 and 35 years old in good health. The rearranged chain carries TRBV12-5 and TRBJ1-1; the D gene is possibly TRBD1, with 6 bases matching. The CDR3 region reads CASGLVQGGNTEAFF. The nucleotide sequence is TGTGCTAGTGGTTTGGTACAGGGCGGGAACACTGAAGCTTTCTTT.